Listed below are T cell receptor beta chains from one sample, sequenced in a study of cytomegalovirus exposure and HLA in healthy donors. Some clones are missing from TCRdb's copy, which holds only in-frame ones; the method was immunoSEQ multiplex PCR. The sample shows under 200,000 clones, around 76% of them seen only once. Sequencing used PBMCs. The receptors were sampled from a woman aged 30 to 39 in good health and CMV-seropositive. The CDR3 runs from the conserved cysteine through the conserved F or W. The D gene is left open where the match is weak. Clone size appears in some rows only: once, few, many, or a class for an expanded clone.

V	D	J	length	size	CDR3	DNA
TRBV4-3	-	TRBJ2-7	14	-	CASSLDRSSYEQYF	TGCGCCAGCAGCCTCGACAGGAGCTCCTACGAGCAGTACTTC
TRBV7-2	TRBD1	TRBJ1-6	17	-	CASSLVWSGQGNSPLHF	TGTGCCAGCAGCTTAGTTTGGTCGGGACAGGGTAATTCACCCCTCCACTTT
TRBV4-3	-	TRBJ1-5	16	-	CASSQEAGLRNQPQHF	TGCGCCAGCAGCCAAGAAGCAGGTCTAAGGAATCAGCCCCAGCATTTT
TRBV5-1	TRBD1	TRBJ2-5	15	-	CASSSAGTGEETQYF	TGCGCCAGCAGCTCGGCCGGGACAGGGGAAGAGACCCAGTACTTC
TRBV7-2	TRBD1	TRBJ1-5	18	-	CASSSRHRDSISNQPQHF	TGTGCCAGCAGCTCCCGACACCGGGACAGTATTAGCAATCAGCCCCAGCATTTT
TRBV7-9	-	TRBJ1-5	12	once	CSSSLASQPQHF	TGTTCCAGCAGCTTAGCGAGTCAGCCCCAGCATTTT
TRBV10-1	TRBD2	TRBJ2-3	14	-	CASSEGGRGDTQYF	TGCGCCAGCAGTGAAGGCGGGCGGGGGGATACGCAGTATTTT
TRBV6-5	TRBD1	TRBJ2-7	15	-	CASSSDRQVGYEQYF	TGTGCCAGCAGTTCGGACAGGCAGGTGGGCTACGAGCAGTACTTC
TRBV30	TRBD1	TRBJ1-3	16	-	CAWSREGTVGGNTIYF	TGTGCCTGGAGTAGAGAAGGGACAGTCGGTGGAAACACCATATATTTT
TRBV7-9	TRBD1	TRBJ1-1	14	few	CASSYRDSLSEAFF	TGTGCCAGCAGTTACCGGGACAGCCTCTCTGAAGCTTTCTTT
TRBV29-1	-	TRBJ2-1	11	-	CSVDRYNEQFF	TGCAGCGTTGACAGATACAATGAGCAGTTCTTC
TRBV4-3	TRBD2	TRBJ2-1	17	-	CASSQLGAGGRSNEQFF	TGCGCCAGCAGCCAACTGGGTGCGGGGGGCCGGTCCAATGAGCAGTTCTTC
TRBV10-2	-	TRBJ1-4	14	-	CASSEAATNEKLFF	TGCGCCAGCAGTGAGGCAGCAACTAATGAAAAACTGTTTTTT
TRBV19	-	TRBJ1-1	14	-	CASSLGGLNTEAFF	TGTGCCAGTAGCCTAGGTGGATTGAACACTGAAGCTTTCTTT
TRBV29-1	-	TRBJ1-2	15	-	CSADDIRQPFYGYTF	TGCAGCGCCGATGACATTCGACAGCCTTTCTATGGCTACACCTTC